The following is a T cell receptor beta chain sequence with its context. These data are taken from a study of blood T cell repertoires in COVID-19. This CDR3 has 15 residues. The trim removed 8 bases at V and 2 bases at J, leaving 8 bases unmatched. Germline CDR1 reads LNHNV; CDR2 reads YYDKDF (reference sequence). TCRdb keeps only in-frame clones here, not all; method: immunoSEQ multiplex PCR. The sample holds 85,000 to 100,000 clones, 72% seen once. The receptor's source is a woman aged 55-69 years in a cohort sampled during active or convalescent COVID-19. The sequenced sample consisted of peripheral blood. This chain connects TRBV15 to TRBJ1-5; 8 bases are shared with TRBD1. CDR3 amino acids: CATQPDRAGNQPQHF. The CDR3 coding sequence is TGTGCCACCCAACCGGACAGGGCCGGCAATCAGCCCCAGCATTTT. Looking up the rest from reference TRBV15 and TRBJ1-5 gives the full variable domain: DAMVIQNPRYQVTQFGKPVTLSCSQTLNHNVMYWYQQKSSQAPKLLFHYYDKDFNNEADTPDNFQSRRPNTSFCFLDIRSPGLGDTAMYLCATQPDRAGNQPQHFGDGTRLSIL.